The clone carrying this TCR beta chain was detected ten times or more. No antigen is known for it. With iRepertoire HTBI primers and Arm-PCR of CDR3 regions, TCR beta libraries were built. MiXCR, applied by TCRdb to the multiplex PCR reads, yields one record per CDR3 protein. The sample lists 550,000 to 600,000 distinct CDR3 sequences; around 15% were seen once. This specimen belongs to a study of regulatory T cells in long-lasting Graves disease. The study, taken as a whole, reports: TRBV28, TRBJ1-2 and TRBJ2-5 emerged as the favored segments in persistent disease.

The time point: newly diagnosed GD, antithyroid drugs for less than 3 months. After RNA was extracted from PBMCs, the TCR library was made from it. Germline trimming cut 3 bases from V and 0 bases from J; bases unmatched to any gene: 5. This CDR3 has 15 amino acids. Germline CDR1 is SGDLS and CDR2 is YYNGEE. These sequences were also reported in another study, on T cells in Graves' hyperthyroidism and ophthalmopathy.

The V gene is TRBV9, the J gene TRBJ2-7; 8 bases fit TRBD1. This clonotype originated in a man between 18 and 35 years old with Graves disease. This sample comprised peripheral blood mononuclear cells (PBMCs), obtained at new diagnosis, from a patient treated with antithyroid drugs. The CDR3 DNA is TGTGCCAGCAGCGCCGACAGGGGACCCTCCTACGAGCAGTACTTC. Encoded protein: CASSADRGPSYEQYF.